This TCR beta chain was sequenced in a study of T cell responses to AZD1222 COVID-19 vaccine. Clones were read by immunoSEQ multiplex PCR, and TCRdb kept only the in-frame ones, dropping some. This table has some 60,000 clones, 84% appearing once. Trimming took off 1 base at V and 0 bases at J, with 8 bases between the two ends. This CDR3 contains 15 residues. The V gene's germline CDR1 is SGHTA and CDR2 FQGTGA. The genes are TRBV7-3 and TRBJ2-3, with D unclear. This sample comprised peripheral blood, obtained on day 0 of AZD1222 vaccination. This TCR was recovered from an adult in good health. CDR3 DNA: TGTGCCAGCAGCTTAAACGGAGCTAGCACAGATACGCAGTATTTT. It encodes CASSLNGASTDTQYF.